This T cell receptor (beta chain) was sequenced in a study of blood T cell repertoires in COVID-19. Looking at the study overall: PBMCs, B-cell-depleted T cells, or T cells provided the cDNA or gDNA that made up the material.

Under the authors' procedure: Reference gene primer amplification in the assay estimated nucleated cell counts. The table came from immunoSEQ multiplex PCR; TCRdb's copy has only in-frame clones and leaves some out. V and J calls and clone size are given by that table; D and trimming were obtained from the DNA. Of some 150,000 clones in the sample, 70% to 85% were seen once. Germline V gives CDR1 MNHEY, CDR2 SVGAGI. CDR3 length equals 12 residues. V was shortened by 6 bases and J by 6 bases, with 10 bases between the two germline ends. This clone has just a few counts. This TCR came from an elderly woman in a cohort sampled during active or convalescent COVID-19. The chain has TRBV6-5 and TRBJ2-3, with D possibly matching TRBD1 (5 bases). The sequenced sample consisted of peripheral blood. CDR3 region: CASRGAGDTQYF. The CDR3 DNA is TGTGCCAGCAGAGGGGCAGGGGATACGCAGTATTTT.